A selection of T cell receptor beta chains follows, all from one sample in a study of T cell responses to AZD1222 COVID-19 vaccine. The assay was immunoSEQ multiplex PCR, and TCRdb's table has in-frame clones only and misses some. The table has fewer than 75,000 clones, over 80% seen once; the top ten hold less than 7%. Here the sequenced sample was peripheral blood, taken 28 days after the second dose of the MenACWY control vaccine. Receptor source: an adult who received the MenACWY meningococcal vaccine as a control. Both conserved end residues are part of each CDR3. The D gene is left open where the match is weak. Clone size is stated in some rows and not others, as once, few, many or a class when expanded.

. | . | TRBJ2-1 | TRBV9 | CASSASGLEQFF | TGTGCCAGCAGCGCGAGCGGACTTGAGCAGTTCTTC
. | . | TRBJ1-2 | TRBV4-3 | CASSQDGMRDGYTF | TGCGCCAGCAGCCAAGATGGGATGCGGGATGGCTACACCTTC
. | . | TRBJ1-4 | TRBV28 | CASRILDQGSEKLFF | TGTGCCAGCAGAATTCTGGACCAGGGAAGTGAAAAACTGTTTTTT
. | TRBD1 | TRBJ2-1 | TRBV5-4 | CASSSGQGAVDEQFF | TGTGCCAGCAGCTCAGGACAGGGGGCCGTCGATGAGCAGTTCTTC
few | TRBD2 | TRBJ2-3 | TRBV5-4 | CASSLAAGGTDTQYF | TGTGCCAGCAGCTTGGCAGCGGGAGGCACAGATACGCAGTATTTT
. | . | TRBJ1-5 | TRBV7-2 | CASSAGGKNNQPQHF | TGTGCCAGCAGTGCGGGGGGAAAGAACAATCAGCCCCAGCATTTT
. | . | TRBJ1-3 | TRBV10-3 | CAISVSDTSGNTIYF | TGTGCCATCAGTGTATCGGACACAAGCGGAAACACCATATATTTT
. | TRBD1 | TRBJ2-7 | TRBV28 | CASSSQGTALVEQYF | TGTGCCAGCAGTTCACAGGGGACCGCCCTGGTAGAGCAGTACTTC
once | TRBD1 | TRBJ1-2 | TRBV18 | CASSPQRQGDYTF | TGTGCCAGCTCACCACAAAGACAGGGTGACTACACCTTC
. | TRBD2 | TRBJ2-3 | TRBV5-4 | CASSSGLAGVGTDTQYF | TGTGCCAGCAGCTCGGGACTAGCGGGAGTAGGCACAGATACGCAGTATTTT
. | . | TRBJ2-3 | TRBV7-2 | CASSLSSPPDTQYF | TGTGCCAGCAGCTTGTCTAGCCCCCCAGATACGCAGTATTTT
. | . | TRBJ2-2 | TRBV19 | CAAEGPNTGELFF | TGTGCGGCTGAGGGGCCGAACACCGGGGAGCTGTTTTTT
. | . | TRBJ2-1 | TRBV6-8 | CASSSRLWTTNEQFF | TGTGCCAGCAGTTCCAGGTTGTGGACCACAAATGAGCAGTTCTTC
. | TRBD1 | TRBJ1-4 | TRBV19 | CASTEQGKATNEKLFF | TGTGCCAGTACCGAACAGGGGAAGGCAACTAATGAAAAACTGTTTTTT
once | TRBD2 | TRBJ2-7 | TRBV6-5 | CASWGGRHLYEQYF | TGTGCCAGCTGGGGCGGGAGGCACCTCTACGAGCAGTACTTC